This is a list of T cell receptor beta chains from one sample in a study of T cells in Graves' hyperthyroidism and ophthalmopathy. TCRdb fed the multiplex PCR reads into MiXCR, producing one record per CDR3 protein. The data contain some 340,000 distinct CDR3 sequences, about an eighth of them singletons. What was sequenced was blood. These receptors came from a woman aged 40 to 49 with Graves' ophthalmopathy. CDR3s include the opening cysteine and the closing phenylalanine or tryptophan. A D gene is named only where the DNA matches it firmly. Clone size is not always given. Where it is, it says once, few, many or a class for expanded clones.

clone_size: few; v_call: TRBV5-4; j_call: TRBJ1-6; d_call: .; cdr3_aa: CASSLGGRSYNSPLHF; cdr3_nt: TGTGCCAGCAGCTTGGGGGGCAGGTCCTATAATTCACCCCTCCACTTT
clone_size: few; v_call: TRBV20-1; j_call: TRBJ2-3; d_call: TRBD2; cdr3_aa: CSATSGITTDTQYF; cdr3_nt: TGCAGTGCAACTAGCGGGATAACCACAGATACGCAGTATTTT
clone_size: many; v_call: TRBV12-3/TRBV12-4; j_call: TRBJ1-2; d_call: .; cdr3_aa: CASSRVGKGYGYTF; cdr3_nt: TGTGCCAGCAGCAGGGTGGGGAAAGGCTATGGCTACACCTTC
clone_size: many; v_call: TRBV28; j_call: TRBJ2-1; d_call: TRBD2; cdr3_aa: CASSFRGGPHIWFF; cdr3_nt: TGTGCCAGCAGTTTCCGCGGGGGGCCGCACATATGGTTCTTC
clone_size: .; v_call: TRBV5-1; j_call: TRBJ2-2; d_call: .; cdr3_aa: CASSGGLSNTGELFF; cdr3_nt: TGCGCCAGCAGCGGAGGACTTTCGAACACCGGGGAGCTGTTTTTT
clone_size: many; v_call: TRBV19; j_call: TRBJ2-1; d_call: .; cdr3_aa: CASRRRGNEQFF; cdr3_nt: TGTGCCAGTAGACGGAGGGGCAATGAGCAGTTCTTC
clone_size: many; v_call: TRBV19; j_call: TRBJ1-5; d_call: TRBD1; cdr3_aa: CASSMYDRGNQPQHF; cdr3_nt: TGTGCCAGTAGCATGTATGACAGGGGCAATCAGCCCCAGCATTTT
clone_size: few; v_call: TRBV11-2; j_call: TRBJ1-2; d_call: .; cdr3_aa: CASSVQGRNGYTF; cdr3_nt: TGTGCCAGCAGCGTACAGGGTCGGAATGGCTACACCTTC
clone_size: .; v_call: TRBV20-1; j_call: TRBJ1-2; d_call: TRBD1; cdr3_aa: CSARRQGTGRYGYTF; cdr3_nt: TGCAGTGCTAGACGACAGGGGACTGGTCGCTATGGCTACACCTTC
clone_size: many; v_call: TRBV6-2/TRBV6-3; j_call: TRBJ2-1; d_call: .; cdr3_aa: CASSYSFYEQFF; cdr3_nt: TGTGCCAGCAGTTACTCTTTCTATGAGCAGTTCTTC
clone_size: many; v_call: TRBV7-9; j_call: TRBJ2-5; d_call: .; cdr3_aa: CASSPRGQETQYF; cdr3_nt: TGTGCCAGCAGCCCCCGAGGACAAGAGACCCAGTACTTC
clone_size: once; v_call: TRBV20-1; j_call: TRBJ2-4; d_call: TRBD2; cdr3_aa: CSARTGTSGRPIQYF; cdr3_nt: TGCAGTGCGAGGACCGGGACTAGCGGGAGGCCCATTCAGTACTTC
clone_size: .; v_call: TRBV19; j_call: TRBJ2-1; d_call: .; cdr3_aa: CASSFSRGIEQFF; cdr3_nt: TGTGCCAGTAGTTTTTCAAGGGGGATTGAGCAGTTCTTC
clone_size: many; v_call: TRBV6-1; j_call: TRBJ1-2; d_call: .; cdr3_aa: CASSVPHTERDYGYTF; cdr3_nt: TGTGCCAGCAGTGTCCCCCACACCGAGAGGGACTATGGCTACACCTTC
clone_size: many; v_call: TRBV11-1; j_call: TRBJ2-5; d_call: TRBD2; cdr3_aa: CASSFAGGSETQYF; cdr3_nt: TGTGCCAGCAGCTTCGCGGGAGGGTCTGAGACCCAGTACTTC
clone_size: few; v_call: TRBV4-1; j_call: TRBJ2-3; d_call: .; cdr3_aa: CASSQDLDTQYF; cdr3_nt: TGCGCCAGCAGCCAAGACCTTGATACGCAGTATTTT
clone_size: .; v_call: TRBV7-2; j_call: TRBJ2-1; d_call: TRBD2; cdr3_aa: CASSLASGGWDNEQFF; cdr3_nt: TGTGCCAGCAGCTTAGCTAGCGGGGGTTGGGACAATGAGCAGTTCTTC
clone_size: .; v_call: TRBV5-5; j_call: TRBJ2-7; d_call: .; cdr3_aa: CASSYTRWQAGEQYF; cdr3_nt: TGTGCCAGCAGCTACACCCGGTGGCAGGCGGGCGAGCAGTACTTC
clone_size: .; v_call: TRBV20-1; j_call: TRBJ2-1; d_call: TRBD2; cdr3_aa: CSARVSGWTSGSAAYNEQFF; cdr3_nt: TGCAGTGCTAGAGTTTCCGGGTGGACTAGCGGGTCGGCCGCCTACAATGAGCAGTTCTTC
clone_size: .; v_call: TRBV30; j_call: TRBJ2-2; d_call: .; cdr3_aa: CAWSARNTGELFF; cdr3_nt: TGTGCCTGGAGTGCCAGGAACACCGGGGAGCTGTTTTTT
clone_size: .; v_call: TRBV11-2; j_call: TRBJ2-1; d_call: TRBD2; cdr3_aa: CASKASGRANNEQFF; cdr3_nt: TGTGCCAGTAAGGCTAGCGGGAGGGCCAACAATGAGCAGTTCTTC
clone_size: many; v_call: TRBV19; j_call: TRBJ1-1; d_call: .; cdr3_aa: CASSNGRYTEAFF; cdr3_nt: TGTGCCAGTAGTAATGGCAGATACACTGAAGCTTTCTTT
clone_size: .; v_call: TRBV18; j_call: TRBJ2-7; d_call: .; cdr3_aa: CASSPWGAWAYEQYF; cdr3_nt: TGTGCCAGCTCACCGTGGGGGGCTTGGGCCTACGAGCAGTACTTC
clone_size: few; v_call: TRBV3-1; j_call: TRBJ2-3; d_call: TRBD1; cdr3_aa: CASSLPGQGNTDTQYF; cdr3_nt: TGTGCCAGCAGCCTACCGGGACAGGGAAACACAGATACGCAGTATTTT
clone_size: .; v_call: TRBV10-3; j_call: TRBJ1-3; d_call: .; cdr3_aa: CAISETAQSSGNTIYF; cdr3_nt: TGTGCCATCAGTGAGACAGCTCAGAGCTCTGGAAACACCATATATTTT
clone_size: many; v_call: TRBV2; j_call: TRBJ2-7; d_call: .; cdr3_aa: CASSAERPYEQYF; cdr3_nt: TGTGCCAGCAGTGCGGAGCGACCCTACGAGCAGTACTTC
clone_size: .; v_call: TRBV10-3; j_call: TRBJ2-5; d_call: .; cdr3_aa: CAISEEETQYF; cdr3_nt: TGTGCCATCAGTGAAGAAGAGACCCAGTACTTC
clone_size: many; v_call: TRBV20-1; j_call: TRBJ1-6; d_call: .; cdr3_aa: CSATPTPYNSPLHF; cdr3_nt: TGCAGTGCTACTCCGACACCTTATAATTCACCCCTCCACTTT
clone_size: many; v_call: TRBV15; j_call: TRBJ1-4; d_call: .; cdr3_aa: CASGKGTVATNEKLFF; cdr3_nt: TGTGCCAGCGGAAAAGGGACTGTTGCAACTAATGAAAAACTGTTTTTT
clone_size: many; v_call: TRBV20-1; j_call: TRBJ1-4; d_call: .; cdr3_aa: CSARAVGGINEKLFF; cdr3_nt: TGCAGTGCTAGAGCAGTGGGAGGAATTAATGAAAAACTGTTTTTT
clone_size: .; v_call: TRBV4-1; j_call: TRBJ2-7; d_call: TRBD2; cdr3_aa: CASSRLAGAGYEQYF; cdr3_nt: TGCGCCAGCAGCCGATTAGCGGGGGCAGGGTACGAGCAGTACTTC
clone_size: few; v_call: TRBV7-6; j_call: TRBJ2-2; d_call: .; cdr3_aa: CASSLLLNRGTGELFF; cdr3_nt: TGTGCCAGCAGCTTACTCCTCAATAGGGGTACCGGGGAGCTGTTTTTT
clone_size: many; v_call: TRBV2; j_call: TRBJ1-1; d_call: TRBD1; cdr3_aa: CASIRGRVRNTEAFF; cdr3_nt: TGTGCCAGCATCAGGGGGCGCGTAAGGAACACTGAAGCTTTCTTT
clone_size: many; v_call: TRBV5-8; j_call: TRBJ2-1; d_call: .; cdr3_aa: CASSLALLGSHNEQFF; cdr3_nt: TGTGCCAGCAGCTTGGCGCTTTTGGGCAGTCACAATGAGCAGTTCTTC
clone_size: many; v_call: TRBV2; j_call: TRBJ2-2; d_call: TRBD1; cdr3_aa: CASSHPRGQPNTGELFF; cdr3_nt: TGTGCCAGCAGCCATCCGAGGGGACAGCCGAACACCGGGGAGCTGTTTTTT
clone_size: few; v_call: TRBV19; j_call: TRBJ2-2; d_call: .; cdr3_aa: CASRPRRDPNRELFF; cdr3_nt: TGTGCCAGTAGACCGAGAAGGGACCCCAATCGGGAGCTGTTTTTT
clone_size: few; v_call: TRBV30; j_call: TRBJ2-5; d_call: TRBD1; cdr3_aa: CAWSAGTTGGQETQYF; cdr3_nt: TGTGCCTGGAGTGCAGGAACTACAGGGGGCCAAGAGACCCAGTACTTC
clone_size: many; v_call: TRBV7-9; j_call: TRBJ1-5; d_call: .; cdr3_aa: CASSLGDSQPQHF; cdr3_nt: TGTGCCAGCAGCTTAGGAGACTCCCAGCCCCAGCATTTT
clone_size: many; v_call: TRBV10-3; j_call: TRBJ2-7; d_call: .; cdr3_aa: CAISVHRDYEQYF; cdr3_nt: TGTGCCATCAGTGTACACAGGGACTACGAGCAGTACTTC
clone_size: many; v_call: TRBV10-3; j_call: TRBJ1-3; d_call: .; cdr3_aa: CAIRGDSGNTIYF; cdr3_nt: TGTGCCATCCGGGGGGACTCTGGAAACACCATATATTTT
clone_size: few; v_call: TRBV6-1; j_call: TRBJ1-2; d_call: .; cdr3_aa: CASSRTDSYGYTF; cdr3_nt: TGTGCCAGCAGTAGGACAGATAGCTATGGCTACACCTTC
clone_size: many; v_call: TRBV5-1; j_call: TRBJ2-7; d_call: TRBD2; cdr3_aa: CASSFGLAGTYEQYF; cdr3_nt: TGCGCCAGCAGCTTTGGGCTAGCGGGGACCTACGAGCAGTACTTC
clone_size: many; v_call: TRBV20-1; j_call: TRBJ1-1; d_call: .; cdr3_aa: CSASDLNTEAFF; cdr3_nt: TGCAGTGCTTCCGACCTCAACACTGAAGCTTTCTTT
clone_size: .; v_call: TRBV4-2; j_call: TRBJ2-5; d_call: TRBD2; cdr3_aa: CASSPTDSGGASQYF; cdr3_nt: TGTGCCAGCAGCCCCACGGATAGCGGGGGGGCGTCTCAGTACTTC
clone_size: many; v_call: TRBV7-8; j_call: TRBJ1-2; d_call: .; cdr3_aa: CASSNSANYGYTF; cdr3_nt: TGTGCCAGCAGCAACAGCGCAAACTATGGCTACACCTTC